The 9 T cell receptor beta chains listed next were all sequenced from one sample in a study of shared clonotypes between healthy human individuals. TCRdb keeps only in-frame clones here, not all; method: immunoSEQ multiplex PCR. The repertoire consists of roughly 2,000,000 clones, with 85% to 95% occurring once and the leading ten covering approximately 1%. Naive CD8 cells lacked CD45RO, underwent positive selection for CCR7 and left out terminally differentiated effector memory CD45RA+ cells. The sequenced material came from naive CD8+ T cells sorted from blood. The receptors were sampled from a man aged 18 to 29 in good health.

Details on this clone: This CDR3 is also generated by other DNA sequences in the sample. V usage is TRBV6-5 and J usage is TRBJ2-1; no clear D gene. CDR1 and CDR2 from the germline V gene are MNHEY and SVGAGI. The CDR3 consists of 16 residues. Trimming removed 0 bases from V and 1 base from J, with 10 bases in between. The CDR3 DNA reads as TGTGCCAGCAGTTACTCGATCGGCGAGTCCTACAATGAGCAGTTCTTC. Amino acids: CASSYSIGESYNEQFF.

This chain links TRBV19 with TRBJ1-4; 8 bases agree with TRBD1. The germline V gene has CDR1 LNHDA and CDR2 SQIVND (reference sequence). Unmatched junction bases numbered 4, after V lost 3 bases and J lost 4 bases. This CDR3 is 15 amino acids long. The CDR3 region has the DNA TGTGCCAGTAGTATGGACAGGGTTGGTAATGAAAAACTGTTTTTT. Protein product: CASSMDRVGNEKLFF.

The rearrangement links TRBV5-1 to TRBJ2-7, with D possibly matching TRBD2 (6 bases). V was shortened by 4 bases and J by 3 bases, with 14 bases between the two germline ends. This CDR3 contains 14 residues. CDR1 is SGHRS and CDR2 is YFSETQ in the germline V gene. The CDR3 spells CASSTTLGGYEQYF. In DNA form, the CDR3 reads TGCGCCAGCAGCACAACCTTGGGGGGCTACGAGCAGTACTTC.

CDR3 DNA sequence: TGTGCCAGCAGCTTAGGGGACAGGGAAACCGCCTACTTTAATGAAAAACTGTTTTTT. This codes for CASSLGDRETAYFNEKLFF. The V call is TRBV7-6, the J call TRBJ1-4; TRBD1 agrees at 9 bases. Unmatched junction bases numbered 13, after V lost 1 base and J lost 4 bases. Germline V gene lookup returns CDR1 SGHVS and CDR2 FNYEAQ. The CDR3 loop spans 19 amino acids.

A few counts support this clone. The chain joins TRBV27 to TRBJ2-7, with TRBD2 matching over 7 bases. The CDR3 contains 14 residues. Unmatched junction bases numbered 10, after V lost 6 bases and J lost 5 bases. The V gene's germline CDR1 is MNHEY and CDR2 SMNVEV (reference sequence). The CDR3 DNA is TGTGCCAGCAGACCGGGACTACTAATGCACGAGCAGTACTTC. This gives the protein CASRPGLLMHEQYF.

The rearrangement uses TRBV19 and TRBJ2-7, with TRBD2 matching 8 bases. Germline V CDR1 and CDR2: LNHDA, SQIVND (reference sequence). Trimming took 6 bases from V and 3 from J; bases not matched to a gene: 10. The CDR3 contains 15 residues. CDR3 amino acids: CASRPAGAPYYEQYF. CDR3 nucleotides: TGTGCCAGTAGACCAGCGGGGGCCCCTTACTACGAGCAGTACTTC.

The chain couples TRBV28 to TRBJ2-7; weak D call: TRBD2 (5 bases). Germline assignment: CDR1 MDHEN and CDR2 SYDVKM. CDR3 size: 12 residues. V was trimmed by 8 bases and J by 7 bases, leaving 15 bases between them. As DNA, the CDR3 is TGTGCCAGCCATGCCGGGGAAGGTGAGCAGTACTTC. Protein: CASHAGEGEQYF.

V is TRBV7-9 and J is TRBJ1-4; D remains unclear. Germline CDR1 reads SEHNR; CDR2 reads FQNEAQ (reference sequence). The V end was cut by 7 bases, the J end by 8 bases, with 14 bases between. This CDR3 region has 13 residues. The CDR3 DNA sequence: TGTGCCAGCAACTTGGGCCCGGGGGAAAAACTGTTTTTT. Its translation: CASNLGPGEKLFF.

V gene TRBV5-6 combines with J gene TRBJ2-7; D is ambiguous. Trimming removed 0 bases from V and 2 bases from J, with 6 bases in between. CDR3 length equals 13 residues. Germline V gene data show CDR1 as SGHDT and CDR2 as YYEEEE. The CDR3 loop is CASSLVYPYEQYF. CDR3 sequence (DNA): TGTGCCAGCAGCTTGGTTTATCCCTACGAGCAGTACTTC.